This T cell receptor beta chain was sequenced for a study of blood T cell repertoires in COVID-19. Background on the study: COVID-19 samples collected from the United States, Italy and Spain covered acute and convalescent phases.

Clones were sequenced by immunoSEQ multiplex PCR, and TCRdb holds only the in-frame ones, with some missing. Among about 180,000 clones, 70% to 85% were seen once, and the ten largest hold around 15%. The ends were cut back, 1 base at V and 8 bases at J, with 11 bases in the middle. This CDR3 comprises 13 residues. Germline CDR1 and CDR2: MDHEN and SYDVKM. Assignments of participants to cohorts depended upon their own reported clinical history. Each recovered donor of Cohort 3 presented with two negative PCRs, clearance, or symptom resolution. The V call is TRBV28, the J call TRBJ1-2, with TRBD1 as a possible D gene (5 bases). Input material: PBMCs or T cells enriched from blood (not recorded which). The origin of this receptor is a man aged 50-59 years who had recovered from COVID-19. For the CDR3, the DNA is TGTGCCAGCAGTTTATCAGGGTTCTACGGCTACACCTTC. This encodes CASSLSGFYGYTF.